Below are 18 T cell receptor beta chains sequenced from a single sample in a study of beta chain features in type 1 diabetes. Reverse transcription of all isolated RNA meant that expressed TCRB transcripts were sequenced. TCRdb's copy holds only in-frame clones and misses some; the assay was immunoSEQ multiplex PCR. The table shows 600,000 to 650,000 clones, with 15% to 19% occurring only once. The specimen sequenced was naive CD4+ T cells from blood. Source of these receptors: a man aged 18 to 30 in good health.

This chain connects TRBV6-1 to TRBJ2-7, with 7 nucleotides matching TRBD1. The CDR3 runs 14 residues. V shed 11 bases, J shed 5 bases, and the junction held 15 bases outside the gene matches. The germline gives CDR1 MNHNS, CDR2 SASEGT. The CDR3 DNA follows: TGTGCCTCGTGTCGCGAGACAGGGACCCACGAGCAGTACTTC. Its translation is CASCRETGTHEQYF.

The chain recombines TRBV6-1 with TRBJ1-5; tentative D call: TRBD1 (6 bases). Trimming removed 4 bases at V and 1 base at J, with 8 bases between. Germline V gene lookup returns CDR1 MNHNS and CDR2 SASEGT. There are 14 residues in the CDR3. The chain's CDR3 is CASSATGSNQPQHF. CDR3 nucleotide sequence: TGTGCCAGCAGTGCGACAGGAAGCAATCAGCCCCAGCATTTT.

V gene TRBV9 combines with J gene TRBJ2-5, with D perhaps matching TRBD1 (6 bases). The germline gives CDR1 SGDLS, CDR2 YYNGEE. Trimming took off 0 bases at V and 4 bases at J, with 16 bases between the two ends. There are 16 residues in the CDR3. The CDR3 nucleotides are TGTGCCAGCAGCGTAGGAATCCAGGGGCGTTCAGAGACCCAGTACTTC. Translating gives CASSVGIQGRSETQYF.

This clone has just a few counts. J is TRBJ2-3 and V is TRBV7-2; no reliable D call. CDR1 and CDR2 (germline): SGHTA, FQGNSA. V gave up 0 bases and J gave up 2 bases, with 9 bases separating them. CDR3 size: 15 residues. In DNA, the CDR3 is TGTGCCAGCAGCTTAGCGGTAGAACACACAGATACGCAGTATTTT. Protein sequence: CASSLAVEHTDTQYF.

V and J are TRBV6-5 and TRBJ2-5, with 7 bases lining up with TRBD2. Unmatched junction bases numbered 12, after V lost 6 bases and J lost 5 bases. This CDR3 region has 15 residues. Germline CDR1 and CDR2: MNHEY and SVGAGI. DNA of the CDR3: TGTGCCAGCAGAACCGGATCGGGAGGTGGGGAGACCCAGTACTTC. Translation gives CASRTGSGGGETQYF.

V usage is TRBV7-3 and J usage is TRBJ2-5; 10 nucleotides agree with TRBD1. The germline V gene has CDR1 SGHTA and CDR2 FQGTGA. V trimming: 1 base; J trimming: 5 bases; junction bases outside the gene matches: 10. The CDR3 runs 17 residues. The CDR3 spells CASSLISGQGGAETQYF. The CDR3 DNA is TGTGCCAGCAGCTTAATTAGCGGACAGGGGGGAGCGGAGACCCAGTACTTC.

The chain recombines TRBV4-3 with TRBJ2-3; possibly TRBD2 for D (6 bases). Trimming left V 4 bases short and J 6 bases short, with 11 bases between. The germline CDR1 and CDR2 sequences are LGHNA and YSLEER. The CDR3 has 13 residues. The CDR3 loop reads CASSPGLADTQYF. Written as DNA, the CDR3 is TGCGCCAGCAGCCCTGGGCTAGCGGATACGCAGTATTTT.

This clone was detected only a few times. The chain couples TRBV7-2 to TRBJ2-3; D is possibly TRBD2 (6 bases). Germline V gene sequence: CDR1 SGHTA, CDR2 FQGNSA. V was shortened by 2 bases and J by 0 bases, with 12 bases between the two germline ends. The CDR3 is made up of 16 amino acids. The CDR3 bases are TGTGCCAGCAGCTTACTTAGCCGGGGGAGCACAGATACGCAGTATTTT. This gives the protein CASSLLSRGSTDTQYF.

This clone turned up a few times. This chain connects TRBV9 to TRBJ2-7; D uncertain. Germline CDR1 SGDLS, CDR2 YYNGEE. Between the trimmed V and J ends, which lost 8 bases and 5 bases, there was a span of 14 bases. The CDR3 length is 12 residues. The DNA of the CDR3 is TGTGCCAGAAGGGTAGGGCCCCACGAGCAGTACTTC. It codes for CARRVGPHEQYF.

Notes on this clone: The same CDR3 is also encoded by other DNA sequences in this sample. CDR3 nucleotides: TGCGCCAGCAGCTTGGGACAGACCACAGATACGCAGTATTTT. Amino acids: CASSLGQTTDTQYF. The chain joins TRBV5-1 to TRBJ2-3, with a weak D call TRBD1 (5 bases). This CDR3 has 14 amino acids. CDR1 is SGHRS and CDR2 is YFSETQ in the germline V gene. The V gene lost 0 bases and the J gene lost 2 bases, with 7 bases spanning the gap.

The CDR3 DNA follows: TGTGCCATCAGTGAGCGGCAGGGGGCGTTCGGCACTGAAGCTTTCTTT. Its translation: CAISERQGAFGTEAFF. This chain uses TRBV10-3 with TRBJ1-1; 8 nucleotides match TRBD1. The germline V gene encodes CDR1 ENHRY and CDR2 SYGVKD. V dropped 2 bases and J dropped 4; count of bases not matched to a gene: 9. The CDR3 sequence is 16 residues long.

The gene calls are TRBV5-1 and TRBJ1-1; D not resolved. Germline V gives CDR1 SGHRS, CDR2 YFSETQ. The CDR3 sequence is 14 residues long. Trimming removed 0 bases at V and 5 bases at J, with 11 bases between. The CDR3 region is CASSLEVSGTEAFF. For the CDR3, the DNA is TGCGCCAGCAGCTTGGAGGTCTCCGGGACTGAAGCTTTCTTT.

This chain joins TRBV9 and TRBJ2-5; weak D call: TRBD1 (5 bases). CDR3 size: 16 residues. V was shortened by 4 bases and J by 4 bases, with 20 bases between the two germline ends. The germline CDR1 and CDR2 sequences are SGDLS and YYNGEE. This CDR3 is CASSPTTGRVGETQYF. For the CDR3, the DNA is TGTGCCAGCAGCCCCACCACAGGACGAGTAGGAGAGACCCAGTACTTC.

This clone turned up a few times. The chain uses TRBV30 and TRBJ2-5; D not resolved. V was clipped by 4 bases and J by 5 bases, with 17 bases between them. The germline CDR1 and CDR2 sequences are GTSNPN and SVGIG (reference sequence). The CDR3 spans 14 residues. CDR3 in DNA: TGTGCCTGGATCTTGGGCCCCTCGAGGGAGACCCAGTACTTC. It encodes CAWILGPSRETQYF. The full variable domain, rest sourced from reference TRBV30 and TRBJ2-5, is SQTIHQWPATLVQPVGSPLSLECTVEGTSNPNLYWYRQAAGRGLQLLFYSVGIGQISSEVPQNLSASRPQDRQFILSSKKLLLSDSGFYLCAWILGPSRETQYFGPGTRLLVL.

This clone was observed a few times. The chain combines TRBV11-3 with TRBJ2-2, with 8 bases lining up with TRBD1. Germline V CDR1 and CDR2: SGHNT, YENEEA. The CDR3 covers 16 residues. Trimming cost V 6 bases and J 5 bases; bases outside gene matches: 11. The CDR3 spells CASRSGGRGRTGELFF. In nucleotides, the CDR3 is TGTGCCAGCAGATCCGGAGGCAGGGGGCGGACCGGGGAGCTGTTTTTT.

This clone occurred a few times. The V call is TRBV6-5, the J call TRBJ2-7; perhaps TRBD2 as D (5 bases). Trimming stripped 7 bases from V and 5 bases from J, with 18 bases between. Germline values: CDR1 MNHEY, CDR2 SVGAGI. This CDR3 spans 14 amino acids. CDR3 DNA: TGTGCCAGCACCGTATCCTGGCTAGCAAACGAGCAGTACTTC. Its translation is CASTVSWLANEQYF.

About this clone itself: This CDR3 is also generated by other DNA sequences in the sample. V and J are TRBV29-1 and TRBJ1-1; no clear D gene. Germline loops: CDR1 SQVTM, CDR2 ANQGSEA. CDR3 length: 14 amino acids. The V and J ends lost 4 bases and 0 bases respectively, with 12 bases between them. CDR3 protein: CSVVGRLMNTEAFF. CDR3 DNA sequence: TGCAGCGTTGTGGGCAGACTAATGAACACTGAAGCTTTCTTT.

V is TRBV4-2 and J is TRBJ2-5, with 10 bases matching TRBD2. The length of the CDR3 is 15 residues. Losses at the gene ends were 3 bases for V and 3 bases for J; bases not matched to a gene: 4. Germline lookup yields CDR1 LGHNA and CDR2 YNFKEQ. CDR3 in amino acids: CASSQLAGGKETQYF. Here the CDR3 DNA reads TGTGCCAGCAGCCAGTTAGCGGGGGGAAAAGAGACCCAGTACTTC.